A single T cell receptor beta chain is shown here with its context. The data are from a study of T cells in localized non-small cell lung cancer. The protocol was immunoSEQ multiplex PCR, while the TCRdb copy is restricted to in-frame clones and leaves out a portion. The table has more than 10,000 clones, around 84% seen once; the top ten hold roughly 58%. The CDR3 loop spans 16 amino acids. Germline assignment: CDR1 MNHNY and CDR2 SVGAGI (reference sequence). V lost 0 bases and J 3 bases, leaving 15 bases between the germline ends. The source is a male donor aged 60 or older with stage III lung adenocarcinoma. V usage is TRBV6-6 and J usage is TRBJ2-7; a weak D match, TRBD2 (6 bases). This specimen was peripheral blood, taken before any cancer treatment. CDR3 DNA sequence: TGTGCCAGCAGTTACTCGTCCAGGGAGGCATACTACGAGCAGTACTTC. Translating it yields CASSYSSREAYYEQYF.